This T cell receptor (beta chain) was sequenced during a study of CD8+ T cells in alopecia areata. Study conclusions and caveats: Although TCR sharing was seen in mice, sharing across patients was less clear, possibly for HLA-related reasons.

Comment on this clone: What it recognizes is unknown.

Per the germline V gene, CDR1 is GTSNPN and CDR2 is SVGIG (reference sequence). The V and J ends lost 4 bases and 5 bases respectively, with 11 bases between them. This CDR3 region has 12 residues. Separation by sorting yielded CD4+ and CD8+ T cells from PBMCs. The sequencing template was cDNA reverse transcribed from extracted RNA. TCRdb's copy holds only in-frame clones and misses some; the assay was immunoSEQ multiplex PCR. The data hold 90,000 to 130,000 clones, with roughly 64% observed a single time. The receptor was isolated from a human donor in good health. Sequences were obtained from CD8+ T cells sorted from blood. This chain links TRBV30 with TRBJ1-1; D is undetermined. CDR3 amino acids: CAWIPGGTEAFF. CDR3 sequence (DNA): TGTGCCTGGATCCCGGGAGGGACTGAAGCTTTCTTT.